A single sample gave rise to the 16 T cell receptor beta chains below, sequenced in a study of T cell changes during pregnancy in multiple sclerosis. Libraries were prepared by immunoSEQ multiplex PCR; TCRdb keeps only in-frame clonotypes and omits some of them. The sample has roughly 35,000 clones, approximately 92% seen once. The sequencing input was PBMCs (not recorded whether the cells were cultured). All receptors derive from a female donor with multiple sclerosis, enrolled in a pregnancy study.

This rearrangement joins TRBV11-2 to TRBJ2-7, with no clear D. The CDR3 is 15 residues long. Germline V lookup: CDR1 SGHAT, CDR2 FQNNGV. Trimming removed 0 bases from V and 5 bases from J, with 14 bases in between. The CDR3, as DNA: TGTGCCAGCAGCTTAGATGTATTGCCAGGCGACGAGCAGTACTTC. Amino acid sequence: CASSLDVLPGDEQYF.

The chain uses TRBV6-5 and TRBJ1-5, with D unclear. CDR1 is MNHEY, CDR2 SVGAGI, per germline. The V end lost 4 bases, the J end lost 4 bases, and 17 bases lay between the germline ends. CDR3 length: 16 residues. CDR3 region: CASSSISGSRNQPQHF. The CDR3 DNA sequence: TGTGCCAGCAGTTCCATATCAGGATCAAGAAATCAGCCCCAGCATTTT.

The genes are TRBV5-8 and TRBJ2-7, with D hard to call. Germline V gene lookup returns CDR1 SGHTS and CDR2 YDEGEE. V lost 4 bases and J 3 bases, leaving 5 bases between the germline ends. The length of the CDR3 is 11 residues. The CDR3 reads CASSPFYEQYF. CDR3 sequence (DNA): TGTGCCAGCAGCCCCTTCTACGAGCAGTACTTC.

CDR3 sequence (DNA): TGTGCCAGCAGGGGGACAGGGGGCGGTCAGCCCCAGCATTTT. Amino acids: CASRGTGGGQPQHF. This chain joins TRBV2 and TRBJ1-5; TRBD1 agrees at 12 bases. Germline V gives CDR1 SNHLY, CDR2 FYNNEI. The V gene end was trimmed by 6 bases and the J gene end by 6 bases; junction bases not matched to a gene: 3. The length of the CDR3 is 14 residues.

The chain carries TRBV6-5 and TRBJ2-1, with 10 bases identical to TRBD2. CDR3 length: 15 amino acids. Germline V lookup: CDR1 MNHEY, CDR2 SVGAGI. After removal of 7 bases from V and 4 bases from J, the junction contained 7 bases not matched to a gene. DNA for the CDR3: TGTGCCAGCATGCCAGCGGGAGGGTCATACAATGAGCAGTTCTTC. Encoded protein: CASMPAGGSYNEQFF.

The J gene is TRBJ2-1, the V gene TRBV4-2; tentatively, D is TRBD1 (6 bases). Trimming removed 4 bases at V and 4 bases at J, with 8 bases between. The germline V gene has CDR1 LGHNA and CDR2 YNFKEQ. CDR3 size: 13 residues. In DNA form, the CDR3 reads TGTGCCAGCAGCCGTGACAGGTACAATGAGCAGTTCTTC. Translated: CASSRDRYNEQFF.

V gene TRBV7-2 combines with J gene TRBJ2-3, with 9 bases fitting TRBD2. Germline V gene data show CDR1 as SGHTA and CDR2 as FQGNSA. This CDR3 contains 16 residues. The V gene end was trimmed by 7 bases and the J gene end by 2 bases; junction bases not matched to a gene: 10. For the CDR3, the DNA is TGTGCCAGCACCGTTCCCCCTAGCGGGATCACAGATACGCAGTATTTT. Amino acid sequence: CASTVPPSGITDTQYF.

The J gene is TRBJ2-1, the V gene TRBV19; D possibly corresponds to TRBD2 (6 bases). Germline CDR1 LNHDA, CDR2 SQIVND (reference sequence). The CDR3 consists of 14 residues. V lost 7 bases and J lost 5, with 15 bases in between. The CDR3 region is CASTTPGLDNEQFF. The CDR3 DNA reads TGTGCCAGTACCACACCGGGACTTGACAATGAGCAGTTCTTC.

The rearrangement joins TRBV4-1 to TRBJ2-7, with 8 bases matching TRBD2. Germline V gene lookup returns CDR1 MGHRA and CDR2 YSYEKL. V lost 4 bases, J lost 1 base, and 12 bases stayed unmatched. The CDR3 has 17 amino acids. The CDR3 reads CASSPTLRGGRSYEQYF. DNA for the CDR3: TGCGCCAGCAGCCCTACGCTCCGGGGGGGGCGATCCTACGAGCAGTACTTC.

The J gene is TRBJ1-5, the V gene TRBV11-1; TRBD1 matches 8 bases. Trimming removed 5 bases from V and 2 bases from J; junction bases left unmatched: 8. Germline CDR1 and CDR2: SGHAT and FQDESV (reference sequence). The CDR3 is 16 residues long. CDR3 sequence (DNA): TGTGCCAGCAGCCCAGGGACAGGCGCGGGCAATCAGCCCCAGCATTTT. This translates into CASSPGTGAGNQPQHF.

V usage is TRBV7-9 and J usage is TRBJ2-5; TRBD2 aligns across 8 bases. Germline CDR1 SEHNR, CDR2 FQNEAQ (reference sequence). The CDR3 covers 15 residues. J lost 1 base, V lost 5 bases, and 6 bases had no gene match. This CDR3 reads CASSPVTSGQETQYF. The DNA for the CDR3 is TGTGCCAGCAGCCCCGTCACTAGCGGCCAAGAGACCCAGTACTTC. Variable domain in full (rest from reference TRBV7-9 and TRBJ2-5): DTGVSQNPRHKITKRGQNVTFRCDPISEHNRLYWYRQTLGQGPEFLTYFQNEAQLEKSRLLSDRFSAERPKGSFSTLEIQRTEQGDSAMYLCASSPVTSGQETQYFGPGTRLLVL.

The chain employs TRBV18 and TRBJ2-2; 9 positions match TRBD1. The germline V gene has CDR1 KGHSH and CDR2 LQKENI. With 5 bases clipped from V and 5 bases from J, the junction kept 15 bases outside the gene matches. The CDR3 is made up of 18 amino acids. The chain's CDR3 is CASSTRETGQGHTGELFF. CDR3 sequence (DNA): TGTGCCAGCTCAACCCGAGAGACGGGACAGGGTCATACCGGGGAGCTGTTTTTT.

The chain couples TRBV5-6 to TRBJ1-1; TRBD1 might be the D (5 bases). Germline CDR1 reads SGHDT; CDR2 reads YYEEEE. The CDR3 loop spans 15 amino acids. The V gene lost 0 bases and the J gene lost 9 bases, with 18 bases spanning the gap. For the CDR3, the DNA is TGTGCCAGCAGCTTGGAACCAGGGTTCGTAATGCAAGCTTTCTTT. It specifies CASSLEPGFVMQAFF.

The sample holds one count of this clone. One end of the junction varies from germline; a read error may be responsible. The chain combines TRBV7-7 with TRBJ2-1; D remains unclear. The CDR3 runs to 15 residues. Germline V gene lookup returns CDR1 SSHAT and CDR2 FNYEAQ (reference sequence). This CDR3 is CASSLDSASYNEQFF. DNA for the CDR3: TGTGCTAGCAGCTTAGACTCTGCCTCCTACAATGAGCAGTTCTTC. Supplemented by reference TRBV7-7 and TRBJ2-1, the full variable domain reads GAGVSQSPRYKVTKRGQDVTLRCDPISSHATLYWYQQALGQGPEFLTYFNYEAQPDKSGLPSDRFSAERPEGSISTLTIQRTEQRDSAMYRCASSLDSASYNEQFFGPGTRLTVL.

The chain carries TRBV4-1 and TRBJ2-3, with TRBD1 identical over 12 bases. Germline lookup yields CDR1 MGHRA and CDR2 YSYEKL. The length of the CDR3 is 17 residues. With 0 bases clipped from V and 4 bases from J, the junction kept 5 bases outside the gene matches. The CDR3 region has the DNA TGCGCCAGCAGCCAAGAAAGGGGACAGGGGGCAGCAGATACGCAGTATTTT. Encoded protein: CASSQERGQGAADTQYF.

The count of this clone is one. CDR3 sequence reads: CASGGFGQSQETQYF. DNA of the CDR3: TGCGCCAGCGGCGGGTTCGGACAGTCTCAAGAGACCCAGTACTTC. V and J are TRBV4-3 and TRBJ2-5, with D perhaps matching TRBD1 (6 bases). The CDR3 is 15 amino acids. CDR1 and CDR2 from the germline V gene are LGHNA and YSLEER. V was shortened by 8 bases and J by 2 bases, with 18 bases between the two germline ends.